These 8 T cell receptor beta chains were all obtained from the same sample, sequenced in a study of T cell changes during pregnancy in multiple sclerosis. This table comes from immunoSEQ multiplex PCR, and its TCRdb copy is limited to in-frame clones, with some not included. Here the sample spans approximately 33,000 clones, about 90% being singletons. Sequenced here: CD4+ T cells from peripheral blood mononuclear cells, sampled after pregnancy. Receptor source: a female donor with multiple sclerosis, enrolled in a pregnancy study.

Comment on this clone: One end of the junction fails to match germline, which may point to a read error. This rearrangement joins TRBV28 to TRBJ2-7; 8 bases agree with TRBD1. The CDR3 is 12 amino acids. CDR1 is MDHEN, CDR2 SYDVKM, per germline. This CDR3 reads CASGDRSFEQYF. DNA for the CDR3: TGTGCCAGCGGGGACAGGTCCTTCGAGCAGTACTTC.

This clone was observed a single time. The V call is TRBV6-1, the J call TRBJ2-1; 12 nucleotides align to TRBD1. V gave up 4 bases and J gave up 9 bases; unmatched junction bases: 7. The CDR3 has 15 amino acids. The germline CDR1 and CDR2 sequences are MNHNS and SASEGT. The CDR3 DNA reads TGTGCCAGCAGTGGACGGGACAGGGGGCCAACTGAGCAGTTCTTC. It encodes CASSGRDRGPTEQFF.

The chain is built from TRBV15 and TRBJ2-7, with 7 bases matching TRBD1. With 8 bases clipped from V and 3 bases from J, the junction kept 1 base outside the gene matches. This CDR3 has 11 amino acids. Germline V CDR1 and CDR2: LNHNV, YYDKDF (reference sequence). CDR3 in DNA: TGTGCCACCGGGACAGTCTACGAGCAGTACTTC. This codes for CATGTVYEQYF.

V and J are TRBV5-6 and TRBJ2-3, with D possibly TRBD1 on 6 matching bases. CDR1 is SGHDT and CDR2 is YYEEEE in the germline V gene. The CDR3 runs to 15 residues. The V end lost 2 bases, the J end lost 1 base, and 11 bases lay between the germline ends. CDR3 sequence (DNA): TGTGCCAGCAGCTTTTACAGGGAAGGCACAGATACGCAGTATTTT. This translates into CASSFYREGTDTQYF.

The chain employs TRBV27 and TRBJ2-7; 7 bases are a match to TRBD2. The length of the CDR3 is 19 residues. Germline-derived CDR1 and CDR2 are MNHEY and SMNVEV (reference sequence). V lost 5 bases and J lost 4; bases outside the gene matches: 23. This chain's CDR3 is CASSHTPYPKGQGLYEQYF. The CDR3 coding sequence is TGTGCCAGCAGTCATACGCCCTATCCCAAAGGGCAGGGACTATACGAGCAGTACTTC.

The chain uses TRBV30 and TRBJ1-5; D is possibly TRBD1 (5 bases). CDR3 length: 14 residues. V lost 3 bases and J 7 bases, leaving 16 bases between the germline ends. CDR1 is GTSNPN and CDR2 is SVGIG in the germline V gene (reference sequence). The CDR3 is CAWSDGRGVQPQHF. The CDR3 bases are TGTGCCTGGAGCGACGGACGGGGGGTCCAGCCCCAGCATTTT.

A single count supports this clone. The CDR3 nucleotides read TGCGCCAGCAGCTCCAGGTCAGATACGCAGTATTTT. Translating gives CASSSRSDTQYF. The chain combines TRBV4-1 with TRBJ2-3; D gene ambiguous. V lost 5 bases to trimming and J lost 4 bases, with 7 bases between them. Per germline, CDR1 MGHRA and CDR2 YSYEKL. The CDR3 length is 12 residues.

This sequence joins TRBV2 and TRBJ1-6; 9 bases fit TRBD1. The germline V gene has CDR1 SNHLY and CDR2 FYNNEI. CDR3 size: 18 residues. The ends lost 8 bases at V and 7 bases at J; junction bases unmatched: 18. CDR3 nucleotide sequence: TGTGCCAGCGTCCAGGGACAGGGCGCCCTTGGAGGAAATTCACCCCTCCACTTT. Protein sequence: CASVQGQGALGGNSPLHF.